This T cell receptor (beta chain) was documented in a study of blood T cell repertoires in COVID-19. On the study more broadly: The United States, Italy and Spain provided the acute and convalescent COVID-19 samples. In each case, the material was cDNA or gDNA derived from T cells, B-cell-depleted T cells, or PBMCs.

The Seattle patients joined while their infection was active and were tracked longitudinally afterward. CDR1 is SGHVS, CDR2 FQNEAQ, per germline. The V gene lost 2 bases and the J gene lost 5 bases, with 12 bases spanning the gap. The CDR3 loop spans 15 amino acids. In the study's own analysis: Cell counts per sample came from amplifying reference gene primers. The method was immunoSEQ multiplex PCR; TCRdb's version includes in-frame clones alone and lacks a portion of them. From that table come the V and J calls and clone size; the DNA was used to work out D and trimming. The sample lists about 150,000 clones, roughly 80% occurring once.

This clonotype was sampled from a woman of 80 years or more with COVID-19, enrolled during active disease. Sequencing was carried out using peripheral blood. The chain combines TRBV7-8 with TRBJ2-2; D possibly corresponds to TRBD1 (5 bases). CDR3 DNA sequence: TGTGCCAGCAGCTTAAGGCCAGGGAATACCGGGGAGCTGTTTTTT. Translating gives CASSLRPGNTGELFF. Filled out from reference TRBV7-8 and TRBJ2-2, the complete variable domain reads GAGVSQSPRYKVAKRGQDVALRCDPISGHVSLFWYQQALGQGPEFLTYFQNEAQLDKSGLPSDRFFAERPEGSVSTLKIQRTQQEDSAVYLCASSLRPGNTGELFFGEGSRLTVL.